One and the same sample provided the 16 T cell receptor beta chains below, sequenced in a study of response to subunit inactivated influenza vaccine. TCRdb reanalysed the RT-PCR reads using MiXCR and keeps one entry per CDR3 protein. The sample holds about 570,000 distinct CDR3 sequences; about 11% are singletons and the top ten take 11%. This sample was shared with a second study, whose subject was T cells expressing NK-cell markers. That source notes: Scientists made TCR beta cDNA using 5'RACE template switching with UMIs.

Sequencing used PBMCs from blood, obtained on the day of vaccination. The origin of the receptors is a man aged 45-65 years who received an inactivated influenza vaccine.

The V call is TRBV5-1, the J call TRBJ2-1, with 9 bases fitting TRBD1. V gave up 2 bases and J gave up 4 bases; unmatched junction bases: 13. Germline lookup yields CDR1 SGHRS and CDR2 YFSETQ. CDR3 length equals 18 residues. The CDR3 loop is CASSLIPVPGQGYNEQFF. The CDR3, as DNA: TGCGCCAGCAGCTTAATACCCGTTCCGGGACAGGGATACAATGAGCAGTTCTTC.

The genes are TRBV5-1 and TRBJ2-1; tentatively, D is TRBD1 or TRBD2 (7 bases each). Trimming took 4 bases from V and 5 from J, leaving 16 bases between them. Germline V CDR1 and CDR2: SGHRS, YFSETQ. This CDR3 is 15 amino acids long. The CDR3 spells CASSPWQGGNNEQFF. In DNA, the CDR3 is TGCGCCAGCAGCCCCTGGCAGGGGGGGAACAATGAGCAGTTCTTC.

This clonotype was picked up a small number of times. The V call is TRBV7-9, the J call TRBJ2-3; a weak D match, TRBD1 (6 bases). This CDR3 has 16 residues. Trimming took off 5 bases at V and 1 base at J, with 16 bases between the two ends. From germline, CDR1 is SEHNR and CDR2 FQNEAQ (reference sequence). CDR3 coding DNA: TGTGCCAGCAGCCCAAAGACAGGCCGGGGCACAGATACGCAGTATTTT. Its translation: CASSPKTGRGTDTQYF.

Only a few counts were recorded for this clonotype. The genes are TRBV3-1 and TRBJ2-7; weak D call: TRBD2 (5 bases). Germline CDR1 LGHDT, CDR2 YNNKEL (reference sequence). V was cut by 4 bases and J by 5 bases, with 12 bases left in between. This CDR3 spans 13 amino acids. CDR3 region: CASSLYLSDEQYF. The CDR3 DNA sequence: TGTGCCAGCAGCCTATATCTTAGCGACGAGCAGTACTTC.

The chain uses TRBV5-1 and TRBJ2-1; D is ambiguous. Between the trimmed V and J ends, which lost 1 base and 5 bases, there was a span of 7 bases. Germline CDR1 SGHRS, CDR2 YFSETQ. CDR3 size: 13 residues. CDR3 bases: TGCGCCAGCAGCTTGTCTCCTGACAATGAGCAGTTCTTC. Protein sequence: CASSLSPDNEQFF. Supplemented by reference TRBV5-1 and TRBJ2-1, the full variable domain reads KAGVTQTPRYLIKTRGQQVTLSCSPISGHRSVSWYQQTPGQGLQFLFEYFSETQRNKGNFPGRFSGRQFSNSRSEMNVSTLELGDSALYLCASSLSPDNEQFFGPGTRLTVL.

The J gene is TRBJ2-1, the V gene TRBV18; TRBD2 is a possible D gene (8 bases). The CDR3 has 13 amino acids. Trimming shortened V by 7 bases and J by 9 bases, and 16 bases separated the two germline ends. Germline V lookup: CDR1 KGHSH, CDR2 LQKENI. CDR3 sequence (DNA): TGTGCCAGCTTCCCGGGAGGGGGCAGTGAGCAGTTCTTC. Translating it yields CASFPGGGSEQFF.

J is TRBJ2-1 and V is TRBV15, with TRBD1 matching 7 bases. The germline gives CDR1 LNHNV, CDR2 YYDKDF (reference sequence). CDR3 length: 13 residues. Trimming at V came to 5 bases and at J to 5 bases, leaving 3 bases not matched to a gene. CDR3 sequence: CATSPTGNNEQFF. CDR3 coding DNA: TGTGCCACCAGCCCGACAGGGAACAATGAGCAGTTCTTC.

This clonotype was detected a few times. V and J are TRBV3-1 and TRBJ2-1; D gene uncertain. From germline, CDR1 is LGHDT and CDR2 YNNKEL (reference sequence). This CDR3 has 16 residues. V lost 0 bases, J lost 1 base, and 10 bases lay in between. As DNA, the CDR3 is TGTGCCAGCAGCCAAGATCTCCAGACTTCCTACAATGAGCAGTTCTTC. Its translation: CASSQDLQTSYNEQFF.

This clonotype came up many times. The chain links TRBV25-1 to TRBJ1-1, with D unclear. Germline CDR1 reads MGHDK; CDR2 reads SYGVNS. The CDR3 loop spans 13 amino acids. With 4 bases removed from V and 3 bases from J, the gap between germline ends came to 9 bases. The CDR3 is CASSVGVDTEAFF. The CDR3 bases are TGTGCCAGCAGTGTTGGGGTGGACACTGAAGCTTTCTTT.

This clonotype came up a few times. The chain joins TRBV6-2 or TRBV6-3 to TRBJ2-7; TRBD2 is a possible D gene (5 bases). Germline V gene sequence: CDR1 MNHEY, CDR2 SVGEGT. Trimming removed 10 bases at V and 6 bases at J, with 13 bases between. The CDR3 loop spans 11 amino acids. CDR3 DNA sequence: TGTGCCACCAGCGGTGCCCTCGAGCAGTACTTC. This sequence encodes CATSGALEQYF.

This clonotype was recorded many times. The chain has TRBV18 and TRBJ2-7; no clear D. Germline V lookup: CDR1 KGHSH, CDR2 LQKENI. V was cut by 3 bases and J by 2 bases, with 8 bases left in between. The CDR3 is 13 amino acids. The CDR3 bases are TGTGCCAGCTCACCTCCGGACGCCTACGAGCAGTACTTC. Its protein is CASSPPDAYEQYF.

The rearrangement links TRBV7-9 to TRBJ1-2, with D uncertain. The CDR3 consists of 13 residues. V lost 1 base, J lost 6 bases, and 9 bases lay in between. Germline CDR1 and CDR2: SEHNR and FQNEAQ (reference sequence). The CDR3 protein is CASSLGAGDGYTF. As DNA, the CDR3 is TGTGCCAGCAGCTTAGGGGCAGGAGATGGCTACACCTTC.

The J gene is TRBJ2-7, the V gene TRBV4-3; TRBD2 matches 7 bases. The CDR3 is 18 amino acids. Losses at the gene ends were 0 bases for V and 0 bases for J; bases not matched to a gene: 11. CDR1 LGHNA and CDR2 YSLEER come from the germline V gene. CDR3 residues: CASSQEPLDRGVSYEQYF. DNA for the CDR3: TGCGCCAGCAGCCAAGAACCCTTGGATCGGGGGGTCTCCTACGAGCAGTACTTC.

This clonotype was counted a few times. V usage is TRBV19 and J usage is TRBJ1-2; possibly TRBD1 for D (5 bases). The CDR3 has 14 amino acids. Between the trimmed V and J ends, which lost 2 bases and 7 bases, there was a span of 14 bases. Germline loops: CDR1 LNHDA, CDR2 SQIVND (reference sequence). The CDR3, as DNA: TGTGCCAGTAGTATACCCCCAGGGTCTCGTGGCTACACCTTC. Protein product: CASSIPPGSRGYTF.

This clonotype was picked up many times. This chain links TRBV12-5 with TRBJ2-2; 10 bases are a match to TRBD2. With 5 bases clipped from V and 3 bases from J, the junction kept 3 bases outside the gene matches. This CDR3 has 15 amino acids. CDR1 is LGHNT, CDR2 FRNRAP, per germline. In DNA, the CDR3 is TGTGCTAGTGGTCCCGGACTAGCGGACACCGGGGAGCTGTTTTTT. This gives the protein CASGPGLADTGELFF.

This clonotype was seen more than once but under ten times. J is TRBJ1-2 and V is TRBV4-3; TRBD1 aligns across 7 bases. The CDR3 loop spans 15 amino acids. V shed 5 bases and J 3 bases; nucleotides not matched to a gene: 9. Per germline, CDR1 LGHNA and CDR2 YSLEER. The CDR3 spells CASSSSTGAYYGYTF. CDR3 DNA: TGCGCCAGCAGCTCCAGTACAGGGGCATACTATGGCTACACCTTC.